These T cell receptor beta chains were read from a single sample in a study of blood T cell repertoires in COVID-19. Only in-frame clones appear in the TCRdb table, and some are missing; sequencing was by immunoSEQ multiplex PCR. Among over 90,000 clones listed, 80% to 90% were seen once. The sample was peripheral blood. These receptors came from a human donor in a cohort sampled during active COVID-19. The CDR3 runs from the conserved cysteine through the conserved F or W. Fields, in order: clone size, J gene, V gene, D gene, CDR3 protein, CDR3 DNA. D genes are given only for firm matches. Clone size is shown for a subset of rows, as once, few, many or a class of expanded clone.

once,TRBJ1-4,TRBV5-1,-,CASSGTTGEKLFF,TGCGCCAGCAGCGGGACAACAGGTGAAAAACTGTTTTTT
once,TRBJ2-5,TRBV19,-,CASSIQRDQRGETQYF,TGTGCCAGTAGTATTCAGCGGGACCAAAGGGGGGAGACCCAGTACTTC
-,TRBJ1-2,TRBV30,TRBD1,CAWSVRDSSNYGYTF,TGTGCCTGGAGTGTACGGGACAGCTCTAACTATGGCTACACCTTC
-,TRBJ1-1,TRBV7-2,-,CASSLWGGTEAFF,TGTGCCAGCAGCTTGTGGGGAGGAACTGAAGCTTTCTTT
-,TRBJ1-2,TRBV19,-,CASSIVQNYGYTF,TGTGCCAGTAGTATAGTTCAAAACTATGGCTACACCTTC
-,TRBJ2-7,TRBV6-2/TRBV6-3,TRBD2,CASSYSFAGGTYEQYF,TGTGCCAGCAGTTACTCGTTTGCGGGGGGGACCTACGAGCAGTACTTC
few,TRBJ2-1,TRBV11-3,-,CASSSGDSRRPDNEQFF,TGTGCCAGCAGCTCAGGAGACAGCCGTCGCCCTGACAATGAGCAGTTCTTC
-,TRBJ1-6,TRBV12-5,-,CASGLVIAGNSPLHF,TGTGCTAGTGGTTTGGTAATAGCGGGAAATTCACCCCTCCACTTT
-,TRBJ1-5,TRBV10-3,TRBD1,CAIRGDSGNQPQHF,TGTGCCATCAGAGGGGACAGTGGGAATCAGCCCCAGCATTTT
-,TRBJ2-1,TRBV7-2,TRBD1,CASSSDRDRGGNEQFF,TGTGCCAGCAGCTCAGATCGGGACAGGGGAGGCAATGAGCAGTTCTTC
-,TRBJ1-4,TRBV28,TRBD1,CASSHRGATNEKLFF,TGTGCCAGCAGCCACAGGGGAGCGACTAATGAAAAACTGTTTTTT
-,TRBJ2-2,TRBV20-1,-,CSVGEGGELFF,TGCAGTGTAGGGGAAGGCGGGGAGCTGTTTTTT
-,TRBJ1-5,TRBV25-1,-,CASSAGGNQPQHF,TGTGCCAGCAGTGCCGGGGGCAATCAGCCCCAGCATTTT
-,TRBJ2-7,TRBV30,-,CAWSVLREQYF,TGTGCCTGGAGTGTACTCCGTGAGCAGTACTTC
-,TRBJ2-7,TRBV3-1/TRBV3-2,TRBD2,CASSQVERGPSYEQYF,TGTGCCAGCAGCCAAGTCGAGCGGGGGCCTTCCTACGAGCAGTACTTC